The entry below gives a single T cell receptor (beta chain) sequence along with its context. Its antigen is still unknown. The CDR3 extends over 15 amino acids. Unmatched junction bases numbered 9, after V lost 0 bases and J lost 4 bases. The germline gives CDR1 GTSNPN, CDR2 SVGIG (reference sequence). Use of 60 Vbeta and 13 Jbeta primers characterized the PCR. The method was immunoSEQ multiplex PCR; TCRdb's version includes in-frame clones alone and lacks a portion of them. The sample lists fewer than 25,000 clones; around 77% were seen once. This sample is drawn from a study of cytomegalovirus exposure and HLA in healthy donors. Study outcomes and limitations: Earlier analysis looked at TCR beta V segments, and most were productive about 87% or about 30% of the time. Reported findings show TCR beta sequences accurately forecast HLA-A and HLA-B alleles in most subjects. Later analysis associated a missense DCLRE1C variant with TCR beta V- and J-gene trimming.

All donors participated as healthy donors of bone marrow. The sequence was obtained from a man in his 60s in good health and CMV-seronegative. The material sequenced was PBMCs. V is TRBV30 and J is TRBJ2-7, with 7 bases lining up with TRBD2. The CDR3 DNA is TGTGCCTGGAGTGTGGGTAGCGGGTATTTATACGAGCAGTACTTC. It translates to CAWSVGSGYLYEQYF.